This T cell receptor (beta chain) was sequenced in a study of memory CD8 T cells in hepatitis C reinfection. Study-level information: Samples late or after reinfection came 12 to 24 weeks post-detection.

Study-wide points: Conclusions on public clonotypes and secondary clearance were not definitive with about 5 donors.

Germline V gene data show CDR1 as SNHLY and CDR2 as FYNNEI. The CDR3 contains 16 residues. The V gene end was trimmed by 11 bases and the J gene end by 3 bases; junction bases not matched to a gene: 11. Note on this clone: As yet, its antigen is unknown.

Repertoires were generated with immunoSEQ multiplex PCR, while TCRdb's copy carries only in-frame clones and drops some. The table shows 45,000 to 50,000 clones, with roughly 87% occurring only once. Indicated time point: late/post reinfection, 12 to 24 weeks after detection. TCR sequencing was done directly ex vivo on sorted cells, without expansion in vitro. Control naive CD8 T cells came from a couple of donors at all three reinfection time points. This chain joins TRBV2 and TRBJ2-6; 9 nucleotides align to TRBD2. Sequencing used naive CD8+ T cells sorted from blood. This TCR came from a young man with hepatitis C virus infection. The CDR3 sequence is CAGSGLAGRGANVLTF. CDR3 nucleotide sequence: TGTGCCGGAAGCGGGCTAGCGGGGCGTGGGGCCAACGTCCTGACTTTC.